This T cell receptor (beta chain) is drawn from a study of beta chain features in type 1 diabetes. About the research overall: What patients shared with healthy donors was a similar profile of age, gender and cell yields.

TCRB transcripts that were expressed got sequenced, as all of the isolated RNA had been reverse transcribed. Produced via immunoSEQ multiplex PCR; TCRdb's table is partial and in-frame only. The table lists around 280,000 clones, 15% of them singletons. The CDR3 length is 13 residues. V was trimmed by 0 bases and J by 7 bases, leaving 13 bases between them. Germline CDR1 reads GTSNPN; CDR2 reads SVGIG (reference sequence). This clone was seen a few times. Its target is not known. General study findings and limits: TCRB CDR3 length was moderately but significantly reduced in all four CD4+ subsets of Type 1 diabetes patients.

Sequenced material: naive CD4+ T cells from blood. The clonotype originates from a man between 18 and 29 years old with type 1 diabetes. The chain couples TRBV30 to TRBJ2-7, with D possibly matching TRBD1 (6 bases). The CDR3 region has the DNA TGTGCCTGGAGTGTACTGGACAGCCTGGAGCAGTACTTC. It codes for CAWSVLDSLEQYF.